The source of this T cell receptor beta chain is a study of OX40 agonist ivuxolimab in advanced cancers. In the study overall: Participants could have had prior anti-PD-1, anti-PD-L1 or anti-CTLA-4 therapy, and around 40% had some.

Regarding the study as a whole: Also showing low normalized T-cell clonal expansion were some of the nonresponders. Expanded clones were, on average, more numerous among CD8+ T cells than CD4+.

Note on this clone: Antigen: not known.

Systemic immunosuppression or autoimmune disease history was grounds to exclude patients. The method was immunoSEQ multiplex PCR; TCRdb's version includes in-frame clones alone and lacks a portion of them. The sample lists 85,000 to 100,000 clones, around 87% occurring once. Germline values: CDR1 LNHDA, CDR2 SQIVND (reference sequence). The CDR3 sequence is 15 residues long. V was pared by 5 bases and J by 2 bases, with 13 bases between. This receptor was obtained from an adult with an advanced solid tumor such as melanoma, head and neck, liver or kidney cancer. This specimen was CD4+ or CD8+ T cells sorted from blood, taken in a trial of the OX40 agonist ivuxolimab. V gene TRBV19 combines with J gene TRBJ2-1; D is possibly TRBD1 (6 bases). The CDR3 spells CASSLQGIPYNEQFF. The CDR3 region has the DNA TGTGCCAGTAGTCTACAGGGAATACCCTACAATGAGCAGTTCTTC.